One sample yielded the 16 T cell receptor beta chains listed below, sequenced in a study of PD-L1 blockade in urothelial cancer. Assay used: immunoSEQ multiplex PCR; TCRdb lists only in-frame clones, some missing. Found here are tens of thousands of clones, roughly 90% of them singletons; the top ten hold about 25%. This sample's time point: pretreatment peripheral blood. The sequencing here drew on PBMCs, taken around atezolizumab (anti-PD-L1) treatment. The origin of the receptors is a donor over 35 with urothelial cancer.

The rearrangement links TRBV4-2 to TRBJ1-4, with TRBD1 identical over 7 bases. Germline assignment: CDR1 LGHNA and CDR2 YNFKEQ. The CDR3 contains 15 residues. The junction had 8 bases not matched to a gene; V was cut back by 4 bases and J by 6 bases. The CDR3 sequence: CASSPRGQVYEKLFF. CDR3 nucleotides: TGTGCCAGCAGCCCAAGGGGGCAGGTTTATGAAAAACTGTTTTTT.

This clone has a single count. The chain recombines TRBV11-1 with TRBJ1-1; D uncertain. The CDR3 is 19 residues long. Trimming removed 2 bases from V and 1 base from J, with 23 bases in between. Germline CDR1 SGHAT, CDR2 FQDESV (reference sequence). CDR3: CASSLSSRGGRSRNTEAFF. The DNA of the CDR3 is TGTGCCAGCAGCTTATCTAGTCGAGGAGGTAGGAGCAGGAACACTGAAGCTTTCTTT.

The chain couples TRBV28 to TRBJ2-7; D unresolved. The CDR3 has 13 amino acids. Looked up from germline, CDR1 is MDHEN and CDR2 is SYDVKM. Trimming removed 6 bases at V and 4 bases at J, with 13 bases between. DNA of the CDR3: TGTGCCAGCAGCCGAACCTCCCAGTACGAGCAGTACTTC. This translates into CASSRTSQYEQYF.

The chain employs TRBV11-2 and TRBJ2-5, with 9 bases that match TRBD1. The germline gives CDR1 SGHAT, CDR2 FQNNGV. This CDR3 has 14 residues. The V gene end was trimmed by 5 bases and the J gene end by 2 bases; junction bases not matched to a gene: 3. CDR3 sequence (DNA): TGTGCCAGCAGCCGGGACAGGGCACAAGAGACCCAGTACTTC. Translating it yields CASSRDRAQETQYF.

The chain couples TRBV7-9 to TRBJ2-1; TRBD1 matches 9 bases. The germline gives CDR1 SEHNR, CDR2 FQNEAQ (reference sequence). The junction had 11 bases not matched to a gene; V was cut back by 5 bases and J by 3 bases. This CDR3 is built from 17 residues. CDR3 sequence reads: CASSPKQGARGYNEQFF. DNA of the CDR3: TGTGCCAGCAGCCCAAAACAGGGGGCGAGGGGCTACAATGAGCAGTTCTTC.

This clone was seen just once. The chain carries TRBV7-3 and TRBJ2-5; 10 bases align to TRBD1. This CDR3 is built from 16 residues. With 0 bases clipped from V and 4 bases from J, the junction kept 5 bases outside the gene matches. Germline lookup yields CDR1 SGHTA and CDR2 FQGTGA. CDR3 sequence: CASSLTGDRGRETQYF. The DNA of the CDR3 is TGTGCCAGCAGCTTAACGGGGGACAGGGGAAGAGAGACCCAGTACTTC.

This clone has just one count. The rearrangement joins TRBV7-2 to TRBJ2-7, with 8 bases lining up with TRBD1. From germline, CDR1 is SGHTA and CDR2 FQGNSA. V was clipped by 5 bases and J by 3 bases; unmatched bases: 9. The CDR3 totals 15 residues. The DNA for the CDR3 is TGTGCCAGCAGCCGAACGCCGGGACAGGACTACGAGCAGTACTTC. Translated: CASSRTPGQDYEQYF.

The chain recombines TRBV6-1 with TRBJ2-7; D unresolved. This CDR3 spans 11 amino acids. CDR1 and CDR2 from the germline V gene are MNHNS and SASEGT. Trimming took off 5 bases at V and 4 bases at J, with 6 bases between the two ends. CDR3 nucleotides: TGTGCCAGCAGTACGGGTTACGAGCAGTACTTC. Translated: CASSTGYEQYF.

CDR3 residues: CASSPQGTGELFF. The CDR3 coding sequence is TGTGCCAGCAGCCCCCAGGGCACCGGGGAGCTGTTTTTT. V gene TRBV9 combines with J gene TRBJ2-2; a weak D match, TRBD1 (5 bases). Germline V gene sequence: CDR1 SGDLS, CDR2 YYNGEE. The CDR3 extends over 13 amino acids. V was cut by 4 bases and J by 4 bases, with 8 bases left in between.

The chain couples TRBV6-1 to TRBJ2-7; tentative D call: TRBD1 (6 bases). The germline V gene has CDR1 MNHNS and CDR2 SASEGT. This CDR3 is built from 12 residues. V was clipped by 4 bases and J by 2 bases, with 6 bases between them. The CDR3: CASSGDTYEQYF. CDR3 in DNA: TGTGCCAGCAGTGGGGACACCTACGAGCAGTACTTC.

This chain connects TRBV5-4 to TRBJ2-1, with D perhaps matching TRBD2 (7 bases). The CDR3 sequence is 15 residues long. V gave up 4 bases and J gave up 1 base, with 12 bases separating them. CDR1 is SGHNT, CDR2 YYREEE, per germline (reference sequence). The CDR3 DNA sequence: TGTGCCAGCAGCCCGGGGGGCCCTTCCTACAATGAGCAGTTCTTC. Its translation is CASSPGGPSYNEQFF.

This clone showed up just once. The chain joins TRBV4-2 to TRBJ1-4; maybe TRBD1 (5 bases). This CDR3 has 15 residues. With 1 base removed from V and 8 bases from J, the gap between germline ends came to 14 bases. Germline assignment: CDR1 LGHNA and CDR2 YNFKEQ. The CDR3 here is CASSQVGLTAEKLFF. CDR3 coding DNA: TGTGCCAGCAGCCAAGTGGGGCTTACGGCGGAAAAACTGTTTTTT.

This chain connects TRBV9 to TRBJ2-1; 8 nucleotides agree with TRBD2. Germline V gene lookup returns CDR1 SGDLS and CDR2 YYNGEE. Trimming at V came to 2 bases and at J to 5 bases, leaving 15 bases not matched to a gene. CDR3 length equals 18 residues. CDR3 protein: CASSVGGRPERSNNEQFF. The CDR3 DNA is TGTGCCAGCAGCGTGGGCGGGAGGCCCGAACGATCCAACAATGAGCAGTTCTTC.

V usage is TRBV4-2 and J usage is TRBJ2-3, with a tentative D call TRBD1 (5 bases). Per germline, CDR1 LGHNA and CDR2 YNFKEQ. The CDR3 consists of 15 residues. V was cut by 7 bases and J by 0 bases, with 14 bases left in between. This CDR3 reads CASTSGLTSTDTQYF. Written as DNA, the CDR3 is TGTGCCAGCACCTCAGGGCTAACTAGCACAGATACGCAGTATTTT.

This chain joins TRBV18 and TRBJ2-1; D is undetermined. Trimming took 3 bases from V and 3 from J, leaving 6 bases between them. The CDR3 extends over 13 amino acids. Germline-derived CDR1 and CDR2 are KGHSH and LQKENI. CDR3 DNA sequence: TGTGCCAGCTCACCCTCTAACTACAATGAGCAGTTCTTC. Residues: CASSPSNYNEQFF.

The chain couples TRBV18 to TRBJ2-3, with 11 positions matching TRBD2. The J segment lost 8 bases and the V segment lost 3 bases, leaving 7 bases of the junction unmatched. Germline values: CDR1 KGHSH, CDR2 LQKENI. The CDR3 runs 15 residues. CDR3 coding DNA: TGTGCCAGCTCACCTAGCGGGAGGGCCGGGGGTACGCAGTATTTT. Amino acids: CASSPSGRAGGTQYF. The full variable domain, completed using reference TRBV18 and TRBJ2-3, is NAGVMQNPRHLVRRRGQEARLRCSPMKGHSHVYWYRQLPEEGLKFMVYLQKENIIDESGMPKERFSAEFPKEGPSILRIQQVVRGDSAAYFCASSPSGRAGGTQYFGPGTRLTVL.